Listed below are T cell receptor beta chains from one sample, sequenced in a study of cytomegalovirus exposure and HLA in healthy donors. Produced via immunoSEQ multiplex PCR; TCRdb's table is partial and in-frame only. The table has about 140,000 clones, over 60% seen once; the top ten hold 4.9%. The sequenced sample consisted of PBMCs. All receptors come from a woman between 50 and 59 years old in good health and CMV-seronegative. Both conserved end residues are part of each CDR3. Fields, in order: J gene, clone size, D gene, V gene, CDR3 DNA, CDR3 protein. D genes are given only for firm matches. Only part of the rows carry a size: once, few, many, or a class if the clone is expanded.

>TRBJ1-1|few|NA|TRBV27
TGTGCCAGCAGTTTATCAGGGGGGGATACTGAAGCTTTCTTT
CASSLSGGDTEAFF
>TRBJ2-7|NA|TRBD1|TRBV5-1
TGCGCCAGCAGCTTGTCAGGGGGCAGTCCCTACGAGCAGTACTTC
CASSLSGGSPYEQYF
>TRBJ1-1|NA|NA|TRBV28
TGTGCCAGCAGTTTGACTCGTGGGAGGTTCTTT
CASSLTRGRFF
>TRBJ2-7|few|TRBD2|TRBV11-2
TGTGCCAGCAGTCAAGGACTAGCGGGGGTAGGGGAGCAGTACTTC
CASSQGLAGVGEQYF
>TRBJ1-1|NA|NA|TRBV7-9
TGTGCCAGCAGCCCGCGCGGACTACGACAGATTACTAAAGCTTTCTTT
CASSPRGLRQITKAFF
>TRBJ2-7|once|NA|TRBV5-6
TGTGCCAGCAGCTCATTGTGGGGGACCCGGACAGTTTACGAGCAGTACTTC
CASSSLWGTRTVYEQYF
>TRBJ1-5|NA|NA|TRBV5-1
TGCGCCAGCAGCCTTTTCCCCGATCAGCCCCAGCATTTT
CASSLFPDQPQHF
>TRBJ1-4|NA|TRBD1|TRBV7-8
TGTGCCAGCAGCTTCGGTCACAGGGGGGAAAAACTGTTTTTT
CASSFGHRGEKLFF
>TRBJ1-4|few|TRBD1|TRBV5-5
TGTGCCAGCAGCTTGGGGACAGGGTGGAGTGAAAAACTGTTTTTT
CASSLGTGWSEKLFF
>TRBJ1-1|NA|TRBD1|TRBV4-2
TGTGCCAGCAGCCAAGATCAGGCAGGGGGCAGGACTGAAGCTTTCTTT
CASSQDQAGGRTEAFF
>TRBJ2-7|NA|NA|TRBV6-5
TGTGCCACCAGGGCAGGACAAGCTTACGAGCAGTACTTC
CATRAGQAYEQYF
>TRBJ2-5|NA|NA|TRBV29-1
TGCAGCGGGGGGGATCCAGAGACCCAGTACTTC
CSGGDPETQYF
>TRBJ2-1|NA|NA|TRBV6-5
TGTGCCAGCAGTTACTCGGGCAGGACATCCTACAATGAGCAGTTCTTC
CASSYSGRTSYNEQFF
>TRBJ2-3|once|TRBD2|TRBV2
TGTGCCAGCAGTGATCCCGGGGGGGTGTCAGATACGCAGTATTTT
CASSDPGGVSDTQYF
>TRBJ2-1|NA|TRBD1|TRBV7-9
TGTTCCAGCAGCCAAGGGCTATGGGGACAGGGGGCGTACAATGAGCAGTTCTTC
CSSSQGLWGQGAYNEQFF
>TRBJ2-1|NA|NA|TRBV6-1
TGTGCCAGCAGATCGGACAGCTACAATGAGCAGTTCTTC
CASRSDSYNEQFF
>TRBJ1-1|NA|NA|TRBV19
TGTGCCAGTAGTACCCCTCCCCCCAGGGGCACTGAAGCTTTCTTT
CASSTPPPRGTEAFF
>TRBJ2-3|NA|NA|TRBV2
TGTGCCAGCAGTGCGCGTCTCGGGGATACGCAGTATTTT
CASSARLGDTQYF
>TRBJ2-6|NA|TRBD2|TRBV4-3
TGCGCCAGCAGCCAAGGGGCGGGGGGGCGGTTCTCCGGGGCCAACGTCCTGACTTTC
CASSQGAGGRFSGANVLTF
>TRBJ1-6|NA|NA|TRBV10-1
TGCGCCAGCAACCCAACAGGGTCAAGGGGGAATTCACCCCTCCACTTT
CASNPTGSRGNSPLHF
>TRBJ2-5|NA|TRBD2|TRBV5-6
TGTGCCAGCAGCTTGGTAGCTAGCGGGGAGACCCAGTACTTC
CASSLVASGETQYF
>TRBJ2-3|NA|TRBD2|TRBV7-9
TGTGCCAGCAGCTTCGGACTAGCGGTGGAAGGTAGCACAGATACGCAGTATTTT
CASSFGLAVEGSTDTQYF
>TRBJ1-4|NA|TRBD1|TRBV29-1
TGCAGCGTTGCCGAGACAGGGGGAGAAAAACTGTTTTTT
CSVAETGGEKLFF
>TRBJ1-2|NA|TRBD1|TRBV5-3
TGTGCCAGAAGCTGTGACCCACCGGGACAGGGAATGGATGGCTACACCTTC
CARSCDPPGQGMDGYTF
>TRBJ2-3|NA|TRBD2|TRBV6-4
TGTGCCAGCAGTGTTCAGCGGGGGGGGACAGATACGCAGTATTTT
CASSVQRGGTDTQYF
>TRBJ1-5|NA|NA|TRBV28
TGTGCCAGCACCCGATATACAGGGACTCAGCCCCAGCATTTT
CASTRYTGTQPQHF
>TRBJ2-2|NA|TRBD2|TRBV13
TGTGCCAGCAGCTTCCGGACTAGCGGGGGTAAACGGGGCGGGGAGCTGTTTTTT
CASSFRTSGGKRGGELFF
>TRBJ1-6|NA|TRBD1|TRBV5-4
TGTGCCAGCAGCTGGGGACAGGGATATAATTCACCCCTCCACTTT
CASSWGQGYNSPLHF
>TRBJ1-5|NA|NA|TRBV21-1
TGTGCCAGCAGCCGAGAGGACAGGGAAAGGATTCAGCCCCAGCATTTT
CASSREDRERIQPQHF
>TRBJ2-1|NA|TRBD2|TRBV10-3
TGTGCCATCAGTGAGTGGGAGGGTGAGCAGTTCTTC
CAISEWEGEQFF
>TRBJ1-1|NA|NA|TRBV7-9
TGTGCCAGCAGCTCGTCCGGGATTGCTGAAGCTTTCTTT
CASSSSGIAEAFF
>TRBJ2-7|NA|NA|TRBV29-1
TGCAGCGTTGAAGAAGTAGGGAGAAGAGTCGAGCAGTACTTC
CSVEEVGRRVEQYF
>TRBJ2-7|NA|TRBD1|TRBV29-1
TGCAGCGTTGAAGATATGCGGACAGGGTCCTACGAGCAGTACTTC
CSVEDMRTGSYEQYF
>TRBJ2-7|NA|TRBD2|TRBV7-3
TGTGCCAGCAGCCCAACGGGGGGAAGCTCCTACGAGCAGTACTTC
CASSPTGGSSYEQYF
>TRBJ2-5|NA|NA|TRBV13
TGTGCCAGCAGCTTAGGGGGGGGAATAGCAGAGACCCAGTACTTC
CASSLGGGIAETQYF
>TRBJ1-2|NA|NA|TRBV27
TGTGCCAGCAGTTATGGAGGAGATCAAGGCTACACCTTC
CASSYGGDQGYTF
>TRBJ2-1|NA|TRBD2|TRBV13
TGTGCCAGCAGCTTTACCGGGACTAGCGTCTACAATGAGCAGTTCTTC
CASSFTGTSVYNEQFF
>TRBJ2-1|NA|NA|TRBV15
TGTGCCACCACTGGGCAGGGGACCAATGAGCAGTTCTTC
CATTGQGTNEQFF
>TRBJ2-5|once|TRBD2|TRBV7-2
TGTGCCAGCAGCCGCCTTCTCCGGACTAGCGGGGGAGAGACCCAGTACTTC
CASSRLLRTSGGETQYF
>TRBJ1-2|NA|TRBD1|TRBV5-1
TGCGCCAGCACTGATTCCGGGACAGGGGGCCGGTATGGCTACACCTTC
CASTDSGTGGRYGYTF
>TRBJ2-1|NA|TRBD2|TRBV2
TGTGCCAGCAGCATCCGGGGGGGCGAGTATAATGAGCAGTTCTTC
CASSIRGGEYNEQFF
>TRBJ1-3|NA|NA|TRBV7-9
TGTGCCAGCAGCTTTGGGAGCTCTGGAAACACCATATATTTT
CASSFGSSGNTIYF
>TRBJ1-1|NA|TRBD1|TRBV5-1
TGCGCCAGCAGCCAAGGACAGGGCTTGGGGACTGAAGCTTTCTTT
CASSQGQGLGTEAFF
>TRBJ1-5|NA|TRBD1|TRBV7-9
TGTGCCAGCAGCCGGACAGGGGATCAGCCCCAGCATTTT
CASSRTGDQPQHF
>TRBJ2-1|NA|TRBD2|TRBV5-1
TGCGCCAGCAGCATCCTTAGCGGGGGGCCGTACAATGAGCAGTTCTTC
CASSILSGGPYNEQFF
>TRBJ2-2|NA|NA|TRBV11-2
TGTGCCAGCAGTCGGGACTTATTATCAACCGGGGAGCTGTTTTTT
CASSRDLLSTGELFF
>TRBJ2-2|NA|TRBD2|TRBV2
TGTGCCAGCAGTCCCCGGGACGGGGGGTTGAACACCGGGGAGCTGTTTTTT
CASSPRDGGLNTGELFF
>TRBJ1-2|NA|NA|TRBV11-3
TGTGCCAGCAGCTCCCTCACAGGGCCACTTTGGGGCTACACCTTC
CASSSLTGPLWGYTF
>TRBJ2-7|NA|NA|TRBV10-3
TGTGCCATCAGTGAGATAGGGGGCTCCTACGAGCAGTACTTC
CAISEIGGSYEQYF
>TRBJ1-6|NA|NA|TRBV4-1
TGCGCCAGCAGCCAAATCTGGACAGCTAATTCACCCCTCCACTTT
CASSQIWTANSPLHF
>TRBJ2-5|NA|TRBD1|TRBV10-1
TGCGCCAGCAGACCTACAGGGGGCGAAGAGACCCAGTACTTC
CASRPTGGEETQYF
>TRBJ2-5|NA|TRBD1|TRBV7-3
TGTGCCAGCAGCCGGGGACAGCAAGAGACCCAGTACTTC
CASSRGQQETQYF
>TRBJ2-1|NA|TRBD2|TRBV7-3
TGTGCCAGCAGCTTACGGGCAGTGGGGCTAGCGGGGGACAATGAGCAGTTCTTC
CASSLRAVGLAGDNEQFF
>TRBJ2-1|NA|NA|TRBV19
TGTGCCAGTGGCAACCGAGCGGACCCCCGGTCCTACAATGAGCAGTTCTTC
CASGNRADPRSYNEQFF
>TRBJ1-3|NA|NA|TRBV7-8
TGTGCCAGCAGCTTAGTGGGAGGGATCGAAAACACCATATATTTT
CASSLVGGIENTIYF
>TRBJ2-1|NA|TRBD1|TRBV11-3
TGTGCCAGCAGCTTAGACAGGGGGCTGAATGAGCAGTTCTTC
CASSLDRGLNEQFF